Here is one TCR beta chain with its context. The sample originates from a study of T cell responses to AZD1222 COVID-19 vaccine. In the study overall: The analysis combined second doses at about 4 or about 12 weeks.

Method: immunoSEQ multiplex PCR; TCRdb's copy keeps in-frame clones and lacks some. The sample lists approximately 84,000 clones, approximately 91% occurring once. The V gene lost 4 bases and the J gene lost 1 base, with 16 bases spanning the gap. The germline gives CDR1 SNHLY, CDR2 FYNNEI. CDR3 length equals 16 residues. This chain uses TRBV2 with TRBJ1-1; D might be TRBD1 (5 bases). This TCR derives from an adult in good health. This specimen consisted of peripheral blood, obtained on day 0 of AZD1222 vaccination. The CDR3 reads CASSGTMTISNTEAFF. CDR3 nucleotide sequence: TGTGCCAGCAGTGGGACAATGACGATCTCGAACACTGAAGCTTTCTTT.